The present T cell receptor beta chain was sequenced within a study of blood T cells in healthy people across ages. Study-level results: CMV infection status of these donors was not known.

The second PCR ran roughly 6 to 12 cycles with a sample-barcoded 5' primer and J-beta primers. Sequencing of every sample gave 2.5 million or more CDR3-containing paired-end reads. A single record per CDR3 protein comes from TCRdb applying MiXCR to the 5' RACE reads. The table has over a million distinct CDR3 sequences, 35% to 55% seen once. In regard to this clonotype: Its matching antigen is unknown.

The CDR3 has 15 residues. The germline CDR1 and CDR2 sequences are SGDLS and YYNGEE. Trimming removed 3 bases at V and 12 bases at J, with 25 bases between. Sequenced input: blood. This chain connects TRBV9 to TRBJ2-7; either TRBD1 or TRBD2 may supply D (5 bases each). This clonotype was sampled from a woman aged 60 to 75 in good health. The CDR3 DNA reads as TGTGCCAGCAGCGCTAGTCCAATGAGGGACGAGACCCCGTACTTC. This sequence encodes CASSASPMRDETPYF.